These 32 T cell receptor beta chains came from one sample sequenced in a study of T cell repertoires in cytomegalovirus infection. Their specific antigens are unknown. TCRdb passed the reads through MiXCR, listing each CDR3 protein once. The table lists 650,000 to 850,000 distinct CDR3 sequences, roughly 28% of them singletons. Source: cultured CD8+ T cells from PBMCs, taken from culture after CMV antigen stimulation. Every receptor here comes from a human donor in good health (CMV status not recorded). Some clones in this sample may be carry-over from other donors' samples.

This clonotype showed up many times. The rearrangement joins TRBV4-1 to TRBJ1-3, with 7 bases that match TRBD1. This CDR3 has 17 residues. From germline, CDR1 is MGHRA and CDR2 YSYEKL. With 5 bases clipped from V and 1 base from J, the junction kept 11 bases outside the gene matches. The CDR3 spells CASSFTGDKGSGNTIYF. In DNA form, the CDR3 reads TGCGCCAGCAGCTTTACAGGGGACAAGGGATCTGGAAACACCATATATTTT.

This clonotype has a count of ten or more. The chain links TRBV28 to TRBJ2-2; TRBD1 matches at 8 bases. Germline trimming cut 5 bases from V and 0 bases from J; bases unmatched to any gene: 2. From germline, CDR1 is MDHEN and CDR2 SYDVKM. The CDR3 totals 15 residues. The CDR3 DNA is TGTGCCAGCAGTCGGGGACAGGCGAACACCGGGGAGCTGTTTTTT. This sequence encodes CASSRGQANTGELFF.

This clonotype was counted at least ten times. The rearrangement joins TRBV12-3 or TRBV12-4 to TRBJ1-4; 7 bases map to TRBD1. The CDR3 length is 14 residues. The V gene end was trimmed by 6 bases and the J gene end by 5 bases; junction bases not matched to a gene: 6. The CDR3 DNA sequence: TGTGCCAGCAGCCCGACAGGGTGGAATGAAAAACTGTTTTTT. Its protein product is CASSPTGWNEKLFF.

The rearrangement links TRBV27 to TRBJ2-3, with 12 positions matching TRBD2. V gave up 8 bases and J gave up 5 bases; unmatched junction bases: 14. Germline CDR1 reads MNHEY; CDR2 reads SMNVEV (reference sequence). This CDR3 contains 17 residues. The CDR3 bases are TGTGCCAGCTTCCCTTGGACTAGCGGGGAGGTCGTAGATACGCAGTATTTT. Translating gives CASFPWTSGEVVDTQYF.

The rearrangement uses TRBV6-8 and TRBJ1-1; 9 nucleotides align to TRBD1. In germline, CDR1 is MNHGY, CDR2 SAAAGT. The CDR3 contains 14 residues. V dropped 6 bases and J dropped 0; count of bases not matched to a gene: 2. In DNA form, the CDR3 reads TGTGCCAGCAGGGACAGGGGAGTGAACACTGAAGCTTTCTTT. It yields the protein CASRDRGVNTEAFF.

The chain is built from TRBV6-6 and TRBJ1-5, with D perhaps matching TRBD1 (6 bases). The CDR3 has 19 amino acids. V dropped 0 bases and J dropped 1 base, with 19 bases sitting between them. Germline assignment: CDR1 MNHNY and CDR2 SVGAGI (reference sequence). Here the CDR3 reads CASSYSRTERLSSNQPQHF. The CDR3 region has the DNA TGTGCCAGCAGTTACTCAAGGACAGAGCGTTTATCGAGCAATCAGCCCCAGCATTTT.

The CDR3 DNA reads TGTGCCAGCAGTTCCTACAGGCGAATTAATGAAAAACTGTTTTTT. Translating it yields CASSSYRRINEKLFF. The chain carries TRBV28 and TRBJ1-4; D perhaps matches TRBD1 (5 bases). Germline V lookup: CDR1 MDHEN, CDR2 SYDVKM. Trimming cost V 4 bases and J 4 bases, with 13 bases left between them. CDR3 size: 15 residues.

The chain uses TRBV19 and TRBJ2-7, with 8 bases that match TRBD1. The CDR3 is 14 amino acids. Germline V gives CDR1 LNHDA, CDR2 SQIVND (reference sequence). Trimming cost V 7 bases and J 2 bases; bases outside gene matches: 7. CDR3 bases: TGTGCCAGTACCTCGGACAGGGCACCCTACGAGCAGTACGTC. Encoded protein: CASTSDRAPYEQYV.

The chain links TRBV7-6 to TRBJ2-2; 7 positions agree with TRBD2. In germline, CDR1 is SGHVS, CDR2 FNYEAQ. The length of the CDR3 is 17 residues. V was pared by 3 bases and J by 3 bases, with 10 bases of the junction left unmatched. This CDR3 is CASSFHISGAYTGELFF. In nucleotides, the CDR3 is TGTGCCAGCAGCTTCCATATCAGCGGGGCGTACACCGGGGAGCTGTTTTTT.

The chain carries TRBV6-2 or TRBV6-3 and TRBJ1-3; TRBD1 aligns across 8 bases. CDR3 size: 17 residues. With 0 bases clipped from V and 0 bases from J, the junction kept 4 bases outside the gene matches. In germline, CDR1 is MNHEY, CDR2 SVGEGT. The CDR3 reads CASSYSGQGDSGNTIYF. CDR3 DNA: TGTGCCAGCAGTTACTCCGGACAGGGCGACTCTGGAAACACCATATATTTT.

This clonotype was counted only a few times. The CDR3 nucleotides read TGTGCCAGCAGTTTAAGACAGAAACTCGACGAGCAGTACGTC. Translated: CASSLRQKLDEQYV. V and J are TRBV28 and TRBJ2-7; perhaps TRBD1 as D (5 bases). Germline lookup yields CDR1 MDHEN and CDR2 SYDVKM. The CDR3 runs to 14 residues. Deletions cut 2 bases from V and 5 bases from J, with 13 bases between.

This clonotype came up a few times. This chain uses TRBV7-9 with TRBJ1-4; 12 bases map to TRBD1. Trimming at V came to 0 bases and at J to 7 bases, leaving 6 bases not matched to a gene. The CDR3 is made up of 17 amino acids. Germline CDR1 and CDR2: SEHNR and FQNEAQ (reference sequence). DNA of the CDR3: TGTGCCAGCAGCTTAGCCGGGACAGGGGGCCGACCTGAAAAACTGTTTTTT. Amino acids: CASSLAGTGGRPEKLFF.

The rearrangement uses TRBV27 and TRBJ1-1; D gene ambiguous. CDR3 length: 14 amino acids. Trimming took off 7 bases at V and 1 base at J, with 13 bases between the two ends. Germline V gene lookup returns CDR1 MNHEY and CDR2 SMNVEV (reference sequence). DNA of the CDR3: TGTGCCAGCACTCCAAAGGACGGGAACACTGAAGCTTTCTTT. This codes for CASTPKDGNTEAFF.

This clonotype has at least ten counts. This chain uses TRBV7-6 with TRBJ2-5, with 9 nucleotides matching TRBD2. The germline gives CDR1 SGHVS, CDR2 FNYEAQ. With 5 bases clipped from V and 5 bases from J, the junction kept 6 bases outside the gene matches. This CDR3 is 14 amino acids long. CDR3 region: CASSPGLAEETQYF. The DNA of the CDR3 is TGTGCCAGCAGCCCGGGACTAGCTGAGGAGACCCAGTACTTC.

In its sample, this clonotype was seen a few times. The rearrangement joins TRBV4-1 to TRBJ1-1; 7 bases are a match to TRBD1. Germline V lookup: CDR1 MGHRA, CDR2 YSYEKL. Unmatched junction bases numbered 4, after V lost 2 bases and J lost 7 bases. The CDR3 spans 13 residues. DNA for the CDR3: TGCGCCAGCAGCCAAATTGACAGGGTTGAAGCTTTCTTT. Its translation: CASSQIDRVEAFF.

This clonotype was detected only a few times. The J gene is TRBJ1-1, the V gene TRBV6-2 or TRBV6-3, with D possibly matching TRBD1 (6 bases). V gave up 2 bases and J gave up 1 base, with 11 bases separating them. This CDR3 has 15 residues. Germline V gene lookup returns CDR1 MNHEY and CDR2 SVGEGT. The DNA for the CDR3 is TGTGCCAGCAGTTACCCGGACAGACCGAACACTGAAGCTTTCTTT. Translating gives CASSYPDRPNTEAFF.

This clonotype was picked up a small number of times. The chain couples TRBV7-8 to TRBJ1-6, with TRBD1 as a possible D gene (6 bases). Germline CDR1 SGHVS, CDR2 FQNEAQ. The V end lost 5 bases, the J end lost 4 bases, and 15 bases lay between the germline ends. The CDR3 is 16 residues long. The CDR3 loop is CASSHSGGAYNSPLHF. CDR3 nucleotides: TGTGCCAGCAGCCACTCGGGGGGCGCTTATAATTCACCCCTCCACTTT.

The gene calls are TRBV27 and TRBJ1-5, with D unresolved. The CDR3 contains 14 residues. V was cut by 2 bases and J by 3 bases, with 8 bases left in between. CDR1 and CDR2 (germline): MNHEY, SMNVEV (reference sequence). CDR3 in amino acids: CASSLARNNQPQHF. In DNA form, the CDR3 reads TGTGCCAGCAGTTTAGCCAGGAACAATCAGCCCCAGCATTTT.

The chain has TRBV11-2 and TRBJ1-1, with D possibly being TRBD1 (5 bases). V dropped 4 bases and J dropped 6 bases, with 21 bases sitting between them. From germline, CDR1 is SGHAT and CDR2 FQNNGV. This CDR3 has 16 amino acids. The CDR3 loop is CASSSITGFFGAEAFF. CDR3 sequence (DNA): TGTGCCAGCAGCTCCATTACAGGTTTCTTTGGGGCTGAAGCTTTCTTT.

This rearrangement joins TRBV10-3 to TRBJ1-5; 7 positions agree with TRBD1. CDR1 is ENHRY, CDR2 SYGVKD, per germline. V shed 4 bases, J shed 5 bases, and the junction held 17 bases outside the gene matches. The CDR3 is 18 residues long. CDR3 nucleotide sequence: TGTGCCATCAGTGTCCTCCCTCCCCGGTACAGGGGTGATCAGCCCCAGCATTTT. Protein product: CAISVLPPRYRGDQPQHF.

This clonotype was detected many times. J is TRBJ2-5 and V is TRBV7-6; possibly TRBD2 for D (6 bases). This CDR3 contains 14 residues. Germline V gene sequence: CDR1 SGHVS, CDR2 FNYEAQ. The V and J ends lost 5 bases and 5 bases respectively, with 15 bases between them. For the CDR3, the DNA is TGTGCCAGCAGCCGCTCAGCGGGCGAGGAGACCCAGTACTTC. Protein: CASSRSAGEETQYF.

This clonotype was counted between two and nine times. V usage is TRBV7-9 and J usage is TRBJ2-7; D unresolved. This CDR3 has 12 residues. With 5 bases removed from V and 4 bases from J, the gap between germline ends came to 9 bases. CDR1 is SEHNR, CDR2 FQNEAQ, per germline (reference sequence). As DNA, the CDR3 is TGTGCCAGCAGCCATCTCCCTTACGAGCAGTACGTC. It encodes CASSHLPYEQYV.

The V gene is TRBV5-6, the J gene TRBJ1-2; D remains unclear. Germline V CDR1 and CDR2: SGHDT, YYEEEE. This CDR3 region has 14 residues. V was clipped by 5 bases and J by 2 bases, with 13 bases between them. The CDR3 here is CASRQGGSNYGYTF. For the CDR3, the DNA is TGTGCCAGCAGGCAAGGTGGCAGCAACTATGGCTACACCTTC.

This clonotype was observed a handful of times. The gene calls are TRBV7-6 and TRBJ2-2; 10 bases are a match to TRBD2. The CDR3 is made up of 16 amino acids. The germline V gene has CDR1 SGHVS and CDR2 FNYEAQ. V shed 6 bases and J 6 bases; nucleotides not matched to a gene: 10. The CDR3 bases are TGTGCCAGCAGGTTTCCGGTTAGCGGGGGGTCCGGGGAGCTGTTTTTT. It is translated as CASRFPVSGGSGELFF. The variable domain in full, with the rest retrieved from reference TRBV7-6 and TRBJ2-2, is GAGVSQSPRYKVTKRGQDVALRCDPISGHVSLYWYRQALGQGPEFLTYFNYEAQQDKSGLPNDRFSAERPEGSISTLTIQRTEQRDSAMYRCASRFPVSGGSGELFFGEGSRLTVL.

The rearrangement links TRBV19 to TRBJ1-2; D not certain. There are 13 residues in the CDR3. Trimming removed 3 bases from V and 8 bases from J, with 13 bases in between. Per the germline V gene, CDR1 is LNHDA and CDR2 is SQIVND (reference sequence). CDR3 in amino acids: CASSIMAAEGYTF. CDR3 DNA: TGTGCCAGTAGTATCATGGCAGCTGAGGGCTACACCTTC.

In its sample, this clonotype was seen a few times. The rearrangement uses TRBV6-1 and TRBJ2-1; D unresolved. In germline, CDR1 is MNHNS, CDR2 SASEGT. V was cut by 2 bases and J by 3 bases, with 11 bases left in between. The CDR3 runs to 15 residues. For the CDR3, the DNA is TGTGCCAGCAGTGAAAAATGGACGTTCTACAATGAGCAGTTCTTC. Translating it yields CASSEKWTFYNEQFF.

This chain connects TRBV13 to TRBJ2-5, with D hard to call. Germline V gives CDR1 PRHDT, CDR2 FYEKMQ (reference sequence). Trimming stripped 0 bases from V and 5 bases from J, with 10 bases between. The CDR3 is made up of 14 amino acids. The CDR3 region has the DNA TGTGCCAGCAGCTTAGGAGCAGACGGGGAGACCCAGTACTTC. It translates to CASSLGADGETQYF.

There are a few counts of this clonotype. The chain is built from TRBV7-9 and TRBJ2-7; weak D call: TRBD1 (7 bases). This CDR3 is built from 16 residues. Trimming took off 4 bases at V and 5 bases at J, with 21 bases between the two ends. Germline CDR1 reads SEHNR; CDR2 reads FQNEAQ (reference sequence). The CDR3 reads CASSSPRGGGTHEQYF. The DNA of the CDR3 is TGTGCCAGCAGCTCTCCACGAGGAGGGGGCACTCACGAGCAGTACTTC.

This chain links TRBV28 with TRBJ1-1; D uncertain. Between the trimmed V and J ends, which lost 7 bases and 3 bases, there was a span of 12 bases. In germline, CDR1 is MDHEN, CDR2 SYDVKM. The CDR3 is 13 amino acids. CDR3 in DNA: TGTGCCAGCACTCCGGTCGGGGACACTGAAGCTTTCTTT. Its protein is CASTPVGDTEAFF. The full variable domain, with the rest looked up from reference TRBV28 and TRBJ1-1, is DVKVTQSSRYLVKRTGEKVFLECVQDMDHENMFWYRQDPGLGLRLIYFSYDVKMKEKGDIPEGYSVSREKKERFSLILESASTNQTSMYLCASTPVGDTEAFFGQGTRLTVV.

Regarding this clonotype: Since the CDR3 does not end with the conserved phenylalanine or tryptophan, this likely comes from a read error. This chain links TRBV28 with TRBJ2-1; D is possibly TRBD2 (6 bases). The germline V and J ends were trimmed by 6 bases and 0 bases, with 12 bases remaining between them. CDR3 length: 15 residues. Germline V lookup: CDR1 MDHEN, CDR2 SYDVKM. CDR3 in amino acids: CASRPTSYSYNEQFY. The CDR3 DNA is TGTGCCAGCAGACCGACTAGTTACTCCTACAATGAGCAGTTCTAC.

This sequence joins TRBV6-2 or TRBV6-3 and TRBJ1-3; possibly TRBD1 for D (5 bases). Trimming cost V 0 bases and J 0 bases, with 6 bases left between them. Per germline, CDR1 MNHEY and CDR2 SVGEGT. This CDR3 region has 15 residues. The CDR3 loop reads CASSYSDNSGNTIYF. The CDR3 DNA is TGTGCCAGCAGTTACTCGGACAACTCTGGAAACACCATATATTTT.

V gene TRBV6-2 or TRBV6-3 combines with J gene TRBJ2-2; D possibly uses TRBD1 or TRBD2 (6 bases each). Trimming removed 2 bases from V and 7 bases from J, with 14 bases in between. Germline V gene lookup returns CDR1 MNHEY and CDR2 SVGEGT. This CDR3 has 15 residues. CDR3 amino acids: CASSYPPGAGGELFF. DNA of the CDR3: TGTGCCAGCAGTTACCCCCCGGGGGCGGGCGGGGAGCTGTTTTTT.